The clone carrying this T cell receptor (beta chain) was seen only once. The data belong to a study of blood T cell repertoires in COVID-19. Here immunoSEQ multiplex PCR was the method, and the copy in TCRdb shows in-frame clones only, minus some. In the table there are roughly 250,000 clones, roughly 90% of which are singletons. The CDR3 is made up of 16 amino acids. J gave up 0 bases and V 5 bases, and 6 bases lay outside the gene matches. Looked up from germline, CDR1 is PRHDT and CDR2 is FYEKMQ (reference sequence). Sequencing input: peripheral blood. This chain connects TRBV13 to TRBJ2-1; TRBD2 matches at 8 bases. This TCR derives from a young man with acute or convalescent COVID-19. CDR3 sequence reads: CASSLRTSSSYNEQFF. The CDR3 DNA sequence: TGTGCCAGCAGCCTAAGGACTAGCAGCTCCTACAATGAGCAGTTCTTC. The complete variable domain, with remaining parts taken from reference TRBV13 and TRBJ2-1, reads AAGVIQSPRHLIKEKRETATLKCYPIPRHDTVYWYQQGPGQDPQFLISFYEKMQSDKGSIPDRFSAQQFSDYHSELNMSSLELGDSALYFCASSLRTSSSYNEQFFGPGTRLTVL.